The 16 T cell receptor beta chains presented below share a single source sample, sequenced in a study of CD8 T cells in Susac syndrome. The RNA input was roughly 0.45 to 1 ug, and it was reverse transcribed with random hexamers. TCRdb re-analysed the immunoSEQ multiplex PCR reads in MiXCR, keeping a single row per CDR3 protein. The sample lists over 100,000 distinct CDR3 sequences, over 90% seen once, with more than 0.13% in the top ten. What was sequenced was CD4+ T cells from PBMCs. The receptors come from a human donor in good health.

The chain combines TRBV27 with TRBJ2-7; 14 bases align to TRBD2. Germline trimming cut 5 bases from V and 1 base from J; bases unmatched to any gene: 4. This CDR3 comprises 16 residues. CDR1 MNHEY and CDR2 SMNVEV come from the germline V gene (reference sequence). The CDR3 DNA reads as TGTGCCAGCAGTCAAGGGACTAGCGGGAGTTCCTACGAGCAGTACTTC. It encodes CASSQGTSGSSYEQYF.

CDR3 DNA sequence: TGTGCCATCAATGGCGAGAGAGACACCGGGGAGCTGTTTTTT. This translates into CAINGERDTGELFF. V gene TRBV10-3 combines with J gene TRBJ2-2; D is ambiguous. The CDR3 loop spans 14 amino acids. V gave up 7 bases and J gave up 3 bases, with 12 bases separating them. CDR1 is ENHRY and CDR2 is SYGVKD in the germline V gene.

The chain has TRBV12-3 or TRBV12-4 and TRBJ2-1; D remains unclear. The CDR3 extends over 14 amino acids. V was pared by 6 bases and J by 11 bases, with 20 bases between. The CDR3 loop reads CASSTSSLGYQQFF. The CDR3 nucleotides are TGTGCCAGCAGCACATCTTCCTTGGGGTATCAGCAGTTCTTC.

This chain links TRBV7-8 with TRBJ1-1; D possibly corresponds to TRBD1 (6 bases). The CDR3 totals 15 residues. Looked up from germline, CDR1 is SGHVS and CDR2 is FQNEAQ. V was cut by 5 bases and J by 3 bases, with 16 bases left in between. CDR3 residues: CASSGRRGVYTEAFF. CDR3 in DNA: TGTGCCAGCAGCGGCCGCAGGGGCGTGTACACTGAAGCTTTCTTT.

V and J are TRBV4-1 and TRBJ1-2, with 7 bases aligning to TRBD1. Germline V gene data show CDR1 as MGHRA and CDR2 as YSYEKL. The V gene end was trimmed by 0 bases and the J gene end by 1 base; junction bases not matched to a gene: 5. This CDR3 region has 16 residues. CDR3 bases: TGCGCCAGCAGCCAAGATCCGACAGGGCTTAACTATGGCTACACCTTC. As protein: CASSQDPTGLNYGYTF.

The chain employs TRBV30 and TRBJ1-1; D gene uncertain. The V end lost 4 bases, the J end lost 0 bases, and 6 bases lay between the germline ends. The germline V gene encodes CDR1 GTSNPN and CDR2 SVGIG (reference sequence). This CDR3 spans 12 amino acids. The CDR3 sequence is CAWNRMNTEAFF. CDR3 nucleotides: TGTGCCTGGAACCGCATGAACACTGAAGCTTTCTTT.

The rearrangement links TRBV7-2 to TRBJ2-5; D tentatively fits TRBD1 or TRBD2 (5 bases each). V lost 6 bases to trimming and J lost 5 bases, with 10 bases between them. The CDR3 is made up of 12 amino acids. In germline, CDR1 is SGHTA, CDR2 FQGNSA. This CDR3 reads CASRQEDETQYF. DNA of the CDR3: TGTGCCAGCAGACAGGAGGACGAGACCCAGTACTTC.

J is TRBJ2-3 and V is TRBV9, with a weak D call TRBD2 (5 bases). Looked up from germline, CDR1 is SGDLS and CDR2 is YYNGEE. V lost 0 bases and J lost 2, with 10 bases in between. The CDR3 consists of 15 residues. CDR3 protein: CASSVVATVTDTQYF. CDR3 sequence (DNA): TGTGCCAGCAGCGTAGTAGCGACCGTCACAGATACGCAGTATTTT.

This rearrangement joins TRBV20-1 to TRBJ1-5; D perhaps matches TRBD1 (5 bases). Trimming pared 1 base from V and 2 bases from J, leaving 9 bases between. The CDR3 totals 14 residues. Germline V gene data show CDR1 as DFQATT and CDR2 as SNEGSKA (reference sequence). The CDR3 sequence is CSARVQGGNQPQHF. CDR3 nucleotide sequence: TGCAGTGCTAGAGTTCAGGGCGGCAATCAGCCCCAGCATTTT.

This chain joins TRBV3-1 and TRBJ2-3; TRBD1 is a possible D gene (6 bases). The CDR3 runs to 15 residues. Between the trimmed V and J ends, which lost 3 bases and 3 bases, there was a span of 13 bases. CDR1 and CDR2 (germline): LGHDT, YNNKEL (reference sequence). This CDR3 is CASSHTGQLTDTQYF. The CDR3 DNA follows: TGTGCCAGCAGCCACACCGGACAGCTAACAGATACGCAGTATTTT.

The chain joins TRBV7-2 to TRBJ1-2; D is undetermined. The germline CDR1 and CDR2 sequences are SGHTA and FQGNSA. The CDR3 loop spans 14 amino acids. V gave up 6 bases and J gave up 8 bases, with 19 bases separating them. In DNA form, the CDR3 reads TGTGCCAGCAGTCTAACGGGCACCTCTAAGGGCTACACCTTC. Translated: CASSLTGTSKGYTF.

The rearrangement joins TRBV20-1 to TRBJ2-7; D unresolved. The CDR3 is 15 residues long. V was cut by 0 bases and J by 3 bases, with 15 bases left in between. Germline V gene sequence: CDR1 DFQATT, CDR2 SNEGSKA (reference sequence). CDR3 protein: CSAREDAALIYEQYF. The CDR3 nucleotides are TGCAGTGCTAGAGAGGACGCAGCACTAATCTACGAGCAGTACTTC.

The gene calls are TRBV5-5 and TRBJ1-1; 7 nucleotides line up with TRBD1. The CDR3 is 13 amino acids. Germline lookup yields CDR1 SGHKS and CDR2 YYEKEE (reference sequence). The V and J ends lost 0 bases and 6 bases, in that order; junction bases with no gene match: 2. The CDR3 nucleotides read TGTGCCAGCAGCTTGGACAGGGGTCCTGAAGCTTTCTTT. Translation gives CASSLDRGPEAFF.

The rearrangement uses TRBV5-1 and TRBJ2-3; D is unresolved. The V end lost 5 bases, the J end lost 0 bases, and 10 bases lay between the germline ends. Germline CDR1 reads SGHRS; CDR2 reads YFSETQ. The CDR3 contains 14 residues. Here the CDR3 reads CASRTQTSTDTQYF. Written as DNA, the CDR3 is TGCGCCAGCAGGACCCAGACTAGCACAGATACGCAGTATTTT.

This clonotype showed up just a few times. V gene TRBV7-9 combines with J gene TRBJ2-5, with TRBD1 as a possible D gene (6 bases). The CDR3 has 12 residues. Trimming removed 8 bases from V and 1 base from J, with 8 bases in between. Germline V lookup: CDR1 SEHNR, CDR2 FQNEAQ (reference sequence). The CDR3 nucleotides are TGTGCCAGCCGGACAGTCCAAGAGACCCAGTACTTC. It codes for CASRTVQETQYF. The entire variable domain, with the rest obtained from reference TRBV7-9 and TRBJ2-5, is as follows: DTGVSQNPRHKITKRGQNVTFRCDPISEHNRLYWYRQTLGQGPEFLTYFQNEAQLEKSRLLSDRFSAERPKGSFSTLEIQRTEQGDSAMYLCASRTVQETQYFGPGTRLLVL.

V usage is TRBV11-1 and J usage is TRBJ2-1; no definite D call. V lost 0 bases and J 0 bases, leaving 12 bases between the germline ends. The CDR3 length is 17 residues. Looked up from germline, CDR1 is SGHAT and CDR2 is FQDESV (reference sequence). This CDR3 reads CASSLASDRSSYNEQFF. The CDR3, as DNA: TGTGCCAGCAGCTTAGCGTCCGACCGAAGCTCCTACAATGAGCAGTTCTTC.